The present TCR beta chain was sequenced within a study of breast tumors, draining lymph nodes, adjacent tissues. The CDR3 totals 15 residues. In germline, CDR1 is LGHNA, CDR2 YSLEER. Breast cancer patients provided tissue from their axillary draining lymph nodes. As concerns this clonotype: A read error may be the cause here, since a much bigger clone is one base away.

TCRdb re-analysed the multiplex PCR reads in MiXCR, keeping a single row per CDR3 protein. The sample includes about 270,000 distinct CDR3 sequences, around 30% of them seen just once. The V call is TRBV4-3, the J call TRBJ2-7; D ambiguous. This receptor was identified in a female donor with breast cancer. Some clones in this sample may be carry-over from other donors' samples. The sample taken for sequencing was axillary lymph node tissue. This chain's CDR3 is CASGQDSGASYEQYF. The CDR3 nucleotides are TGCGCCAGCGGCCAAGATTCCGGTGCCTCCTACGAGCAGTACTTC.